The 14 T cell receptor beta chains listed next were all sequenced from one sample in a study of T cell responses to AZD1222 COVID-19 vaccine. Some clones are missing from TCRdb's copy, which holds only in-frame ones; the method was immunoSEQ multiplex PCR. The sample lists tens of thousands of clones, approximately 90% seen once, with less than 6% in the top ten. This material consisted of peripheral blood, taken 28 days after the second AZD1222 dose. The receptors come from an adult who received the AZD1222 COVID-19 vaccine.

The chain carries TRBV6-5 and TRBJ1-1, with TRBD1 as a possible D gene (5 bases). V shed 2 bases and J shed 7 bases, with 14 bases lying between them. Germline CDR1 is MNHEY and CDR2 is SVGAGI. This CDR3 spans 14 amino acids. CDR3 sequence: CASSYRQNLLEAFF. DNA for the CDR3: TGTGCCAGCAGTTACCGACAGAACCTCCTTGAAGCTTTCTTT.

On this clone itself: An end of the junction does not agree with germline; a read error may underlie this. The genes are TRBV7-7 and TRBJ1-1; 7 nucleotides line up with TRBD1. The germline V gene has CDR1 SSHAT and CDR2 FNYEAQ (reference sequence). The length of the CDR3 is 13 residues. CDR3 amino acids: CASSRRQGTEAFF. DNA for the CDR3: TGTGCTAGCAGCCGGAGACAGGGCACTGAAGCTTTCTTT.

This clone has only one observation. The chain has TRBV7-2 and TRBJ1-5; D is unclear. Germline V gives CDR1 SGHTA, CDR2 FQGNSA. The CDR3 runs 14 residues. V lost 5 bases and J 3 bases, leaving 11 bases between the germline ends. The CDR3 DNA sequence: TGTGCCAGCAGCAGATCGTCCAACAATCAGCCCCAGCATTTT. This encodes CASSRSSNNQPQHF.

The CDR3 DNA reads TGTGCCAGTAGTACCCCGACTAACACCGGGGAGCTGTTTTTT. Its protein product is CASSTPTNTGELFF. J is TRBJ2-2 and V is TRBV19; D remains unclear. The CDR3 consists of 14 residues. Between the trimmed V and J ends, which lost 4 bases and 2 bases, there was a span of 8 bases. In germline, CDR1 is LNHDA, CDR2 SQIVND (reference sequence).

The chain uses TRBV6-5 and TRBJ2-7, with D perhaps TRBD1 (6 bases). Deletions cut 6 bases from V and 2 bases from J, with 17 bases between. Germline loops: CDR1 MNHEY, CDR2 SVGAGI. This CDR3 contains 15 residues. CDR3 region: CASSLTGKGTYEQYF. The CDR3 region has the DNA TGTGCCAGCAGCCTTACAGGGAAAGGAACCTACGAGCAGTACTTC.

The chain joins TRBV27 to TRBJ2-7; unclear D gene. CDR3 length equals 13 residues. The germline CDR1 and CDR2 sequences are MNHEY and SMNVEV (reference sequence). Trimming pared 2 bases from V and 1 base from J, leaving 6 bases between. CDR3 residues: CASSLHRSYEQYF. The CDR3 region has the DNA TGTGCCAGCAGTTTACACAGATCCTACGAGCAGTACTTC.

The rearrangement uses TRBV4-3 and TRBJ1-3; D is ambiguous. V lost 1 base, J lost 3 bases, and 10 bases lay in between. CDR3 length: 15 amino acids. Germline V lookup: CDR1 LGHNA, CDR2 YSLEER. The CDR3 DNA reads TGCGCCAGCAGCCAAGGAGGAGGGTATGGAAACACCATATATTTT. Its translation: CASSQGGGYGNTIYF.

The rearrangement uses TRBV28 and TRBJ2-5; a weak D match, TRBD1 (5 bases). Trimming removed 6 bases from V and 5 bases from J, with 16 bases in between. The CDR3 runs to 14 residues. The V gene's germline CDR1 is MDHEN and CDR2 SYDVKM. The CDR3 is CASSPRYRWETQYF. For the CDR3, the DNA is TGTGCCAGCAGCCCGCGTTACAGGTGGGAGACCCAGTACTTC.

The chain combines TRBV28 with TRBJ1-3; D remains ambiguous. This CDR3 region has 13 residues. Trimming stripped 1 base from V and 7 bases from J, with 8 bases between. CDR1 MDHEN and CDR2 SYDVKM come from the germline V gene. CDR3 protein: CASSLSDWNTIYF. The CDR3 DNA follows: TGTGCCAGCAGTTTATCCGATTGGAACACCATATATTTT.

This clone was observed once. This chain connects TRBV13 to TRBJ1-4; D may be TRBD1 (5 bases). V was clipped by 5 bases and J by 8 bases, with 15 bases between them. The CDR3 runs to 14 residues. Germline V gene data show CDR1 as PRHDT and CDR2 as FYEKMQ (reference sequence). The CDR3: CASSVWGPGEKLFF. The CDR3, as DNA: TGTGCCAGCAGCGTCTGGGGCCCGGGGGAAAAACTGTTTTTT.

The chain uses TRBV4-1 and TRBJ1-4, with D possibly being TRBD1 (6 bases). This CDR3 comprises 14 residues. V shed 4 bases and J shed 5 bases, with 11 bases lying between them. Germline values: CDR1 MGHRA, CDR2 YSYEKL. CDR3 residues: CASSRTGLNEKLFF. The CDR3 nucleotides read TGCGCCAGCAGCCGAACAGGGCTCAATGAAAAACTGTTTTTT.

This chain uses TRBV5-1 with TRBJ1-4, with TRBD1 identical over 7 bases. The germline V gene has CDR1 SGHRS and CDR2 YFSETQ. The CDR3 runs to 15 residues. V dropped 0 bases and J dropped 4; count of bases not matched to a gene: 3. In DNA form, the CDR3 reads TGCGCCAGCAGCTTGGTGGCAGGGGGTAATGAAAAACTGTTTTTT. This codes for CASSLVAGGNEKLFF.

This rearrangement joins TRBV5-4 to TRBJ1-2; TRBD1 agrees at 8 bases. This CDR3 contains 13 residues. The germline V gene encodes CDR1 SGHNT and CDR2 YYREEE (reference sequence). Trimming cost V 4 bases and J 10 bases; bases outside gene matches: 9. The CDR3 bases are TGTGCCAGCAGCCCCCCCTCACAGGGGGACTACACCTTC. Amino acid sequence: CASSPPSQGDYTF.

The V call is TRBV19, the J call TRBJ2-1; TRBD1 agrees at 12 bases. The V and J ends lost 6 bases and 9 bases, in that order; junction bases with no gene match: 3. Germline-derived CDR1 and CDR2 are LNHDA and SQIVND (reference sequence). CDR3 length: 13 amino acids. The CDR3 DNA reads as TGTGCCAGTAGGGTGGGACAGGGGGCTGAGCAGTTCTTC. Its protein is CASRVGQGAEQFF.